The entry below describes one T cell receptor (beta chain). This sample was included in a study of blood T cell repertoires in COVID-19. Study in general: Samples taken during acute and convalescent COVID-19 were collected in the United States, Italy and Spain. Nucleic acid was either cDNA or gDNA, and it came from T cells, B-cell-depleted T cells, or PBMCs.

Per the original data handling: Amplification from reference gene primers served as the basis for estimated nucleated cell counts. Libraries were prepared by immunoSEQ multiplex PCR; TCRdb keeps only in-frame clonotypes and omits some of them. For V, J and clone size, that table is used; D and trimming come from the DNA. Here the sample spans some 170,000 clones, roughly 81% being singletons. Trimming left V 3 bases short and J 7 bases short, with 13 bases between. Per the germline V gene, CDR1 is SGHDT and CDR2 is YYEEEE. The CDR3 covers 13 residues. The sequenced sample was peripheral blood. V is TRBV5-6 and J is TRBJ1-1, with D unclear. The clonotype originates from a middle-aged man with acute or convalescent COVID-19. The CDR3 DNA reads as TGTGCCAGCAGCTCCGACGGACTCCTTGAAGCTTTCTTT. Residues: CASSSDGLLEAFF. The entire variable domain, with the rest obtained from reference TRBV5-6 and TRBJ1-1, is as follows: DAGVTQSPTHLIKTRGQQVTLRCSPKSGHDTVSWYQQALGQGPQFIFQYYEEEERQRGNFPDRFSGHQFPNYSSELNVNALLLGDSALYLCASSSDGLLEAFFGQGTRLTVV.